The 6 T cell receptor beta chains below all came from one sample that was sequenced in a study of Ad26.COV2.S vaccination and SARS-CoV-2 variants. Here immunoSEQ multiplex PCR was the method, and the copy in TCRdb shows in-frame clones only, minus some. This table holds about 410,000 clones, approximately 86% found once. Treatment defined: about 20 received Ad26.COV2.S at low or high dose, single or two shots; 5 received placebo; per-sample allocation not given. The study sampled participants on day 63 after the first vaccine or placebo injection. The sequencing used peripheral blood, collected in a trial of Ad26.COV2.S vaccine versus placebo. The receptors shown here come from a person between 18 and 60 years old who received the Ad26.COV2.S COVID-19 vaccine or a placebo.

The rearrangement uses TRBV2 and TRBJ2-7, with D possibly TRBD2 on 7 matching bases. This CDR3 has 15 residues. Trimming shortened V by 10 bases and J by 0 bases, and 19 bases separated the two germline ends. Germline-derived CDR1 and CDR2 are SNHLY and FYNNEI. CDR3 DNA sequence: TGTGCCACCCTACTTGGCGGGGGCGGCTCCTACGAGCAGTACTTC. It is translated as CATLLGGGGSYEQYF.

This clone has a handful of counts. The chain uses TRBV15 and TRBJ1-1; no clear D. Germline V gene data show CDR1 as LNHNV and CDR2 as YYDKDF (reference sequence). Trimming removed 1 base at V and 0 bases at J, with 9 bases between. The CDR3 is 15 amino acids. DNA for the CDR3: TGTGCCACCAGCAGAGTGCCGGTTATGAACACTGAAGCTTTCTTT. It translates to CATSRVPVMNTEAFF. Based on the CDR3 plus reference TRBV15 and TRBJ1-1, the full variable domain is DAMVIQNPRYQVTQFGKPVTLSCSQTLNHNVMYWYQQKSSQAPKLLFHYYDKDFNNEADTPDNFQSRRPNTSFCFLDIRSPGLGDTAMYLCATSRVPVMNTEAFFGQGTRLTVV.

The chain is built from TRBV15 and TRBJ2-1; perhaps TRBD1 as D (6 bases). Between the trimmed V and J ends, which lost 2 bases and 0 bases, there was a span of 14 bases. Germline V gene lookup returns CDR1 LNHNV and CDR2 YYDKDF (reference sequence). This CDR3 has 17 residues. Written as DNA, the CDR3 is TGTGCCACCAGCAGAATACAGGGCTGGGGCTCCTACAATGAGCAGTTCTTC. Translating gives CATSRIQGWGSYNEQFF.

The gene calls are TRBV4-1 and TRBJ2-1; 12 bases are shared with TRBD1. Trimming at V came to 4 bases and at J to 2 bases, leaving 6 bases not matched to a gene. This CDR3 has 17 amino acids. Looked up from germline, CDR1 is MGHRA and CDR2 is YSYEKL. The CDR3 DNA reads TGCGCCAGCAGCCCGCCGGGACAGGGGGCAACCTACAATGAGCAGTTCTTC. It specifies CASSPPGQGATYNEQFF.

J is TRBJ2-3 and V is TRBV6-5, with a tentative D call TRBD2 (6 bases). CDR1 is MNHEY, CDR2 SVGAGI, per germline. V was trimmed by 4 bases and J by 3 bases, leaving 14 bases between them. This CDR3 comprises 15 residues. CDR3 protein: CASSWSGDRTDTQYF. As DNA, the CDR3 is TGTGCCAGCAGTTGGTCGGGGGACCGTACAGATACGCAGTATTTT.

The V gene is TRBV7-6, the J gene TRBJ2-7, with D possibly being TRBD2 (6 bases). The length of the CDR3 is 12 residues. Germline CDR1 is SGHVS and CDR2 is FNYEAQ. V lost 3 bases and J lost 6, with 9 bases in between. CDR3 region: CASSLPGGEQYF. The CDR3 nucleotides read TGTGCCAGCAGCTTGCCCGGGGGCGAGCAGTACTTC.